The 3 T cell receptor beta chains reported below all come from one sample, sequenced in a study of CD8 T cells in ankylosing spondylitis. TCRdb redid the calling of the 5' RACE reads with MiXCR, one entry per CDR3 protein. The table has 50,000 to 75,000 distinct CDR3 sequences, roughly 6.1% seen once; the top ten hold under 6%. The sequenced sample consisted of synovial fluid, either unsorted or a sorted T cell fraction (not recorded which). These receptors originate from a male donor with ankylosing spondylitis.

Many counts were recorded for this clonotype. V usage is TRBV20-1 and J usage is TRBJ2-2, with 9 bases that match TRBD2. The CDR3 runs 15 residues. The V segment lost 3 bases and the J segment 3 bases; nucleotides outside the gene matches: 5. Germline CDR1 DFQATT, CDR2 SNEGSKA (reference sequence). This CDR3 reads CSASPWTSDTGELFF. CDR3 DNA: TGCAGTGCTAGCCCCTGGACTAGCGACACCGGGGAGCTGTTTTTT.

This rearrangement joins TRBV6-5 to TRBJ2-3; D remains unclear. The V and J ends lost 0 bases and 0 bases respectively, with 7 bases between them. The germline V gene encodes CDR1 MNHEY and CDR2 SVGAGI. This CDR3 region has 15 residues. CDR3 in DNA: TGTGCCAGCAGTTACTCTTCGGTTAGCACAGATACGCAGTATTTT. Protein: CASSYSSVSTDTQYF.

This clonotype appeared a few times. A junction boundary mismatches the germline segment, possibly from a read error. CDR3 sequence reads: CASGQGSYDGRF. DNA for the CDR3: TGTGCCAGCGGACAGGGAAGCTACGATGGAAGGTTC. The V gene is TRBV2, the J gene TRBJ2-7; TRBD1 matches 8 bases. Germline CDR1 is SNHLY and CDR2 is FYNNEI. The CDR3 spans 12 residues.